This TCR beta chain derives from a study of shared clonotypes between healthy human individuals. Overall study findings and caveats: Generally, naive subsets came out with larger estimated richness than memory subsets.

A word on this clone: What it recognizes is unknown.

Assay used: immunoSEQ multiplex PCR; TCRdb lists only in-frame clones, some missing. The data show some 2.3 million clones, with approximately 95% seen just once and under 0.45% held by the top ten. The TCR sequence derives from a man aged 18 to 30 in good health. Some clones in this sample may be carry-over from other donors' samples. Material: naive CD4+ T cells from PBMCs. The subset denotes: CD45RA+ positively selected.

CDR3 protein: CASSFGTGRSEQFF. DNA of the CDR3: TGTGCCAGCAGTTTTGGAACAGGCAGAAGTGAGCAGTTCTTC. This chain connects TRBV28 to TRBJ2-1; the D gene is possibly TRBD1 (5 bases). With 3 bases removed from V and 9 bases from J, the gap between germline ends came to 15 bases. Looked up from germline, CDR1 is MDHEN and CDR2 is SYDVKM. The CDR3 has 14 residues. Looking up the rest from reference TRBV28 and TRBJ2-1 gives the full variable domain: DVKVTQSSRYLVKRTGEKVFLECVQDMDHENMFWYRQDPGLGLRLIYFSYDVKMKEKGDIPEGYSVSREKKERFSLILESASTNQTSMYLCASSFGTGRSEQFFGPGTRLTVL.